A single count supports the clone carrying this T cell receptor (beta chain). When the RNA was reverse transcribed, random hexamers were used with an input of roughly 0.45 to 1 ug. MiXCR, run by TCRdb on the immunoSEQ multiplex PCR reads, gives a single entry per CDR3 protein. The sample holds about 130,000 distinct CDR3 sequences, 90% to 95% seen once. The sample is drawn from a study of CD8 T cells in Susac syndrome. The sample was CD4+ T cells from PBMCs. This clonotype originated in a human donor in good health.

CDR3 sequence: CASSPPSGPQETQYF. The CDR3 DNA sequence: TGTGCCAGCTCACCACCTAGCGGGCCTCAAGAGACCCAGTACTTC. The genes are TRBV18 and TRBJ2-5, with 7 bases lining up with TRBD2. Per the germline V gene, CDR1 is KGHSH and CDR2 is LQKENI. V lost 0 bases and J lost 2; bases outside the gene matches: 3. The CDR3 length is 15 residues.